This T cell receptor beta chain was recorded in a study of human T cells and chemical hapten exposure. Study-wide results and caveats: The number of TCRs over 1 in 1000 frequency stayed unchanged after DPC.

It was the library that attached unique molecular identifiers to individual cDNA molecules. TCRdb re-called the RACE reads through MiXCR, storing one row per CDR3 protein. The sample carries around 380,000 distinct CDR3 sequences, 4.8% recorded once. This clonotype was counted at least ten times. What it binds is unknown. Time point described: patch test 1, 2 weeks after DPC sensitization. As for treatment: therapeutic diphenylcyclopropenone sensitization with weekly scalp DPC. The total RNA was obtained from whole blood that was not fractionated. CDR3 length: 12 residues. The V gene's germline CDR1 is SQVTM and CDR2 ANQGSEA. The V segment lost 5 bases and the J segment 6 bases; nucleotides outside the gene matches: 5.

The sample consisted of whole blood, taken in connection with sensitization to the hapten diphenylcyclopropenone (DPC). This sequence originates from a woman between 50 and 59 years old with alopecia areata. Some clones in this sample may be carry-over from other donors' samples. V usage is TRBV29-1 and J usage is TRBJ1-2, with 8 nucleotides matching TRBD1. The CDR3 coding sequence is TGCAGCGTTCAACAGGGGGTAGATGGCTACACCTTC. Translating gives CSVQQGVDGYTF.